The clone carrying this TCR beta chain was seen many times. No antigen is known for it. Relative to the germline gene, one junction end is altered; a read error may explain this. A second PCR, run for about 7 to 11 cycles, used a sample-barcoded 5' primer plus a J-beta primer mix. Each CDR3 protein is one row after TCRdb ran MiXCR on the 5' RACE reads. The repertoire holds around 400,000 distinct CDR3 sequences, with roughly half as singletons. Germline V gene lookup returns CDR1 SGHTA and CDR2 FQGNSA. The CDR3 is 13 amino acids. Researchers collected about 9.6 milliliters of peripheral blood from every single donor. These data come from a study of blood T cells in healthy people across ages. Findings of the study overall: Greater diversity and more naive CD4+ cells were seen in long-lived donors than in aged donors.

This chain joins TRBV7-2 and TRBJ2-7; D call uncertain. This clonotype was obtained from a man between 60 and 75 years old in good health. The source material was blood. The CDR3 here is CASSQGPSYEQYF. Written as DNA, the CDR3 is TGCGCCAGCAGCCAAGGACCGTCGTACGAGCAGTACTTC.